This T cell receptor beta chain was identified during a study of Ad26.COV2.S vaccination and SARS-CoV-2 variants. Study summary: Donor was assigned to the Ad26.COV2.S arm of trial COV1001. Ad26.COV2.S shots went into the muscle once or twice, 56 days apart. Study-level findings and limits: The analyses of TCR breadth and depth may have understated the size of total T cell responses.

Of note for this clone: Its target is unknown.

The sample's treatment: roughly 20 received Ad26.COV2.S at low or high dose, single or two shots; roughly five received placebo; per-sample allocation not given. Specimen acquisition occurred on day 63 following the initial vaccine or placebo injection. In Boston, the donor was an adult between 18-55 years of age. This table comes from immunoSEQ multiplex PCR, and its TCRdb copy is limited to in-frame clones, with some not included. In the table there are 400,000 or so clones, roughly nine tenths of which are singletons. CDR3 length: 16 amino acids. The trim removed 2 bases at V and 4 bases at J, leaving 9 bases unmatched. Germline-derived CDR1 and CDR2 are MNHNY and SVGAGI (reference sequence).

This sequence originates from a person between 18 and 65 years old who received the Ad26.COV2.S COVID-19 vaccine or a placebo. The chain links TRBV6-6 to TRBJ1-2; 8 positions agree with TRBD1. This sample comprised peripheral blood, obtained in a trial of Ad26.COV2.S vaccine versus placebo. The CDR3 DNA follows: TGTGCCAGCAGTTACCTTCCCGGGACAGGTTTCTATGGCTACACCTTC. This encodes CASSYLPGTGFYGYTF.